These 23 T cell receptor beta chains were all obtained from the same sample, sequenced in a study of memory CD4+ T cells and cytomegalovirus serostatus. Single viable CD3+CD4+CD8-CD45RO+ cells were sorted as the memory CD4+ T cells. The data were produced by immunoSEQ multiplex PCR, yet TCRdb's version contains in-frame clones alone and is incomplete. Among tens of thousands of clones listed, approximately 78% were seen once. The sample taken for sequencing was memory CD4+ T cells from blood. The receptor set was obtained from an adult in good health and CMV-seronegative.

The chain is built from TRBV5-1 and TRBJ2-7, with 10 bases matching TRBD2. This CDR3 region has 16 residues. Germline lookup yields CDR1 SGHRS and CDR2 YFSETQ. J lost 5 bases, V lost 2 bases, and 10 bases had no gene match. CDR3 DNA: TGCGCCAGCAGCTTACCAACTAGCGGGGTGGTCGACGAGCAGTACTTC. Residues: CASSLPTSGVVDEQYF. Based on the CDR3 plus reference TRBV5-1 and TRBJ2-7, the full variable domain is KAGVTQTPRYLIKTRGQQVTLSCSPISGHRSVSWYQQTPGQGLQFLFEYFSETQRNKGNFPGRFSGRQFSNSRSEMNVSTLELGDSALYLCASSLPTSGVVDEQYFGPGTRLTVT.

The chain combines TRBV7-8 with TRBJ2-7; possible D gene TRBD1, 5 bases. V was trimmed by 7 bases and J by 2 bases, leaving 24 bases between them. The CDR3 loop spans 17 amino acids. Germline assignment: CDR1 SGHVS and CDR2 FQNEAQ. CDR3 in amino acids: CASTDTFRDSRTYEQYF. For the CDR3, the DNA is TGTGCCAGCACCGATACATTTAGAGACAGTCGAACCTACGAGCAGTACTTC.

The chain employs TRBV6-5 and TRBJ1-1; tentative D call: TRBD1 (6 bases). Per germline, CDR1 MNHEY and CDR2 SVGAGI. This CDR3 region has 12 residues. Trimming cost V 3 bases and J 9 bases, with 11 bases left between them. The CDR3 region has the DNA TGTGCCAGCAGTTATCCAGACAGGAAAGCTTTCTTT. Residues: CASSYPDRKAFF.

The CDR3 sequence is CASRQASSYEQYF. CDR3 DNA sequence: TGTGCCAGCAGGCAGGCGAGCTCCTACGAGCAGTACTTC. This chain joins TRBV7-6 and TRBJ2-7; D uncertain. Germline CDR1 SGHVS, CDR2 FNYEAQ. CDR3 length equals 13 residues. Trimming took off 6 bases at V and 0 bases at J, with 9 bases between the two ends. The full variable domain, completed using reference TRBV7-6 and TRBJ2-7, is GAGVSQSPRYKVTKRGQDVALRCDPISGHVSLYWYRQALGQGPEFLTYFNYEAQQDKSGLPNDRFSAERPEGSISTLTIQRTEQRDSAMYRCASRQASSYEQYFGPGTRLTVT.

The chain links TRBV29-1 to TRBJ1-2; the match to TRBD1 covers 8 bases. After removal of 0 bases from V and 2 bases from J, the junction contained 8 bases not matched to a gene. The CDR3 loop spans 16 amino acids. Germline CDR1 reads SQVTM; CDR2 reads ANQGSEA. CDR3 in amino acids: CSVEEIRSGGNYGYTF. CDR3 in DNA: TGCAGCGTTGAAGAAATTCGGTCAGGGGGCAACTATGGCTACACCTTC.

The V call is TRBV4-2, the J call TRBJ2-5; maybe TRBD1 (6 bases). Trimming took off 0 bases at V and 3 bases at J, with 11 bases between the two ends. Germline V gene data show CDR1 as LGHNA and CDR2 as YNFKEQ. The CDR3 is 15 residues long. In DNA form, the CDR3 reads TGTGCCAGCAGCCAAGATAACAGGGAAGAAGAGACCCAGTACTTC. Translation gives CASSQDNREEETQYF.

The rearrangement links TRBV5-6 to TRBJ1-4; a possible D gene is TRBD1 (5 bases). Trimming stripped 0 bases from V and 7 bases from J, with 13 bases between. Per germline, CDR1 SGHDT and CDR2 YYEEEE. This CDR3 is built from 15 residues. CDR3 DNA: TGTGCCAGCAGCTTGGTAAGGCAGGGAAGTGAAAAACTGTTTTTT. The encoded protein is CASSLVRQGSEKLFF.

The CDR3 reads CASSLARGGFYNEQFF. The CDR3 DNA reads TGTGCCAGCAGCTTAGCGCGGGGGGGCTTTTACAATGAGCAGTTCTTC. The V and J genes are TRBV7-2 and TRBJ2-1; 9 bases map to TRBD2. The germline gives CDR1 SGHTA, CDR2 FQGNSA. The V gene end was trimmed by 0 bases and the J gene end by 4 bases; junction bases not matched to a gene: 4. The CDR3 is 16 amino acids.

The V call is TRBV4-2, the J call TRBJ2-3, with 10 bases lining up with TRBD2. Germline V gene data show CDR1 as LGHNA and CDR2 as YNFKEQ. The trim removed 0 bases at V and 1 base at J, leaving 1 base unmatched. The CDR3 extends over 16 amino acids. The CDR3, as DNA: TGTGCCAGCAGCCAAGAAGCGGGGGGGGGCACAGATACGCAGTATTTT. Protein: CASSQEAGGGTDTQYF.

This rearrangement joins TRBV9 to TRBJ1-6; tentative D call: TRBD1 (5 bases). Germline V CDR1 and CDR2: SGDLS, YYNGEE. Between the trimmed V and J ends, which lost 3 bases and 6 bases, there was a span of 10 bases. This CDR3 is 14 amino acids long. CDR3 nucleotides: TGTGCCAGCAGCGACCGGGACCCTAATTCACCCCTCCACTTT. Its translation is CASSDRDPNSPLHF.

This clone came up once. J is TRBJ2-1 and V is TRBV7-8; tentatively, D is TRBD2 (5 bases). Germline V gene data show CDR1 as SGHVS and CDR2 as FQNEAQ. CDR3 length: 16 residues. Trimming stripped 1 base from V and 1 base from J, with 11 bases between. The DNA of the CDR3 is TGTGCCAGCAGCTTAGAGCCGAGGGTTTCCTACAATGAGCAGTTCTTC. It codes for CASSLEPRVSYNEQFF.

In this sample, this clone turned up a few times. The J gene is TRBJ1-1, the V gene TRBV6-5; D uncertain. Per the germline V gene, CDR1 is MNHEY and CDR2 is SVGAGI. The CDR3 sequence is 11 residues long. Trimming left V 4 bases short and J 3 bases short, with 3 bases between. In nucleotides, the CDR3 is TGTGCCAGCAGTTCAGACACTGAAGCTTTCTTT. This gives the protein CASSSDTEAFF.

The DNA of the CDR3 is TGTGCCATCAGTGAGTCGAATCCCCCGGGGGAGCAGTACTTC. Protein sequence: CAISESNPPGEQYF. The chain has TRBV10-3 and TRBJ2-7, with TRBD2 as a possible D gene (5 bases). The CDR3 contains 14 residues. The V gene's germline CDR1 is ENHRY and CDR2 SYGVKD. The germline V and J ends were trimmed by 0 bases and 7 bases, with 13 bases remaining between them.

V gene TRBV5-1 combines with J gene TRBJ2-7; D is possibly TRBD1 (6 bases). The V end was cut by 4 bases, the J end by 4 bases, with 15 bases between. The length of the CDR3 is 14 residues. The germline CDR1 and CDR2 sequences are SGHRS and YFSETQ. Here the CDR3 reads CASSRTEPLYEQYF. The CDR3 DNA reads TGCGCCAGCAGCCGGACAGAACCTCTATACGAGCAGTACTTC.

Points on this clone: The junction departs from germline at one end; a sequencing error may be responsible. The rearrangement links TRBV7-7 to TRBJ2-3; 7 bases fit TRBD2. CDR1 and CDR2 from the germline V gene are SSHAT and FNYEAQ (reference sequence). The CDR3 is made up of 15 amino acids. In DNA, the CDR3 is TGTGCTAGCAGCTTGTCGGGGGGAAGCACAGATACGCAGTATTTT. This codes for CASSLSGGSTDTQYF.

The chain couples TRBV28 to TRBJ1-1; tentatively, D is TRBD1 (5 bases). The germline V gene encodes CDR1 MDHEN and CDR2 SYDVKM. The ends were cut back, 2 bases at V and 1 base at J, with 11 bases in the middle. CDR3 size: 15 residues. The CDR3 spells CASSLLQTANTEAFF. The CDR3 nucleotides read TGTGCCAGCAGTTTACTTCAGACAGCGAACACTGAAGCTTTCTTT.

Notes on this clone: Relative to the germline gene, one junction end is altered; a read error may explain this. As DNA, the CDR3 is TGTGCCAGCAGATTGGACAGGGCTGGGGCCAACGTCCTGACTTTC. Translating gives CASRLDRAGANVLTF. The chain links TRBV5-4 to TRBJ2-6, with TRBD1 matching 8 bases. Looked up from germline, CDR1 is SGHNT and CDR2 is YYREEE (reference sequence). The CDR3 spans 15 residues. Supplemented by reference TRBV5-4 and TRBJ2-6, the full variable domain reads ETGVTQSPTHLIKTRGQQVTLRCSSQSGHNTVSWYQQALGQGPQFIFQYYREEENGRGNFPPRFSGLQFPNYSSELNVNALELDDSALYLCASRLDRAGANVLTFGAGSRLTVL.

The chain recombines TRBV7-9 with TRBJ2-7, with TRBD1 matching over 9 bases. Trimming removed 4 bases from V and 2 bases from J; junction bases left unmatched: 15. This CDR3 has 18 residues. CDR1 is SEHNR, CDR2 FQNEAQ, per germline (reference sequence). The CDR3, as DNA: TGTGCCAGCAGCTCGCGGCGGGACAGGGAGTTCGTGACCTACGAGCAGTACTTC. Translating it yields CASSSRRDREFVTYEQYF.

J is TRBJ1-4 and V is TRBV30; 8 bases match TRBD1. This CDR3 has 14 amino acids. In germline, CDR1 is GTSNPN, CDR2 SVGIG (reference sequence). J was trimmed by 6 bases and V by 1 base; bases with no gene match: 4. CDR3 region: CAWSGTGLDEKLFF. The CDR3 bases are TGTGCCTGGAGTGGGACAGGGTTGGATGAAAAACTGTTTTTT. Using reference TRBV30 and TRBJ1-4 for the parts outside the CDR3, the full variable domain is SQTIHQWPATLVQPVGSPLSLECTVEGTSNPNLYWYRQAAGRGLQLLFYSVGIGQISSEVPQNLSASRPQDRQFILSSKKLLLSDSGFYLCAWSGTGLDEKLFFGSGTQLSVL.

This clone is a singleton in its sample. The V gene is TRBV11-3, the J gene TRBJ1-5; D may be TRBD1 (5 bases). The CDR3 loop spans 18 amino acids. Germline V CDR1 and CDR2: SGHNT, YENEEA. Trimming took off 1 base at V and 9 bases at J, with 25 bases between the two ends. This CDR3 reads CASSLGGSRVAPGWPQHF. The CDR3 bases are TGTGCCAGCAGCTTAGGGGGGAGCAGGGTAGCCCCGGGGTGGCCCCAGCATTTT.

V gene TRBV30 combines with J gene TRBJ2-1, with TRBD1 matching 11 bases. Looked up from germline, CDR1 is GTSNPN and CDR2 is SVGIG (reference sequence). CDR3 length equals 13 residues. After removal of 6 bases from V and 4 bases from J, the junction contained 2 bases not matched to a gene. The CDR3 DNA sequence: TGTGCCTGCGGGACAGGGGGTTACAATGAGCAGTTCTTC. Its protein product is CACGTGGYNEQFF.

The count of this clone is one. As DNA, the CDR3 is TGTGCCAGCAGCTTGGGGCAGGGTGATTCACCCCTCCACTTT. This translates into CASSLGQGDSPLHF. The chain employs TRBV5-6 and TRBJ1-6; D perhaps matches TRBD1 (5 bases). CDR1 SGHDT and CDR2 YYEEEE come from the germline V gene. The germline V and J ends were trimmed by 0 bases and 8 bases, with 9 bases remaining between them. This CDR3 contains 14 residues.

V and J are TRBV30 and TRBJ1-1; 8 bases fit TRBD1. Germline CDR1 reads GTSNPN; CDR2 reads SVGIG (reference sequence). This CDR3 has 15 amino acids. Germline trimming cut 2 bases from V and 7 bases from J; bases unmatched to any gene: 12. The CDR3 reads CAWSTQQGGRGEAFF. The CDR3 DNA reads TGTGCCTGGAGTACCCAACAGGGGGGTAGGGGTGAAGCTTTCTTT.